This T cell receptor (beta chain) emerged from a study of vaccination and CD4 T cells after COVID-19. With V trimmed by 10 bases and J by 3 bases, 11 bases remained unmatched. The CDR3 has 15 amino acids. Germline V gene data show CDR1 as ENHRY and CDR2 as SYGVKD. Sequencing of cultured CD4+ T cell DNA used the Oncomine TCR Beta short-read assay. One entry per CDR3 protein, called by TCRdb with MiXCR from the PCR reads. Of thousands of distinct CDR3 sequences in the sample, around 42% were seen once. Treatment given: approximately 9-day PBMC culture with coronavirus spike peptide pools or control peptides (ViraFEST assay). Once peptide pools had expanded antigen-specific T cells, ViraFEST sequenced TCRs. This clonotype was seen a few times. The antigen remains unidentified.

This receptor was identified in a human donor who had recovered from COVID-19. The chain combines TRBV10-3 with TRBJ2-1; 8 nucleotides match TRBD1. Source material: CD4+ T cells from blood, cultured in vitro. In nucleotides, the CDR3 is TGTGCCACGAACGGACAGGGAGGAAACTACAATGAGCAGTTCTTC. Translating gives CATNGQGGNYNEQFF.